This T cell receptor (beta chain) was identified during a study of shared clonotypes between healthy human individuals. Overall study results and limits: Measured sharing among donors was expected to vary with sequencing depth.

Comments on this clone: Its antigen remains unknown.

This CDR3 contains 15 residues. Trimming left V 4 bases short and J 2 bases short, with 13 bases between. From germline, CDR1 is MGHRA and CDR2 YSYEKL. The assay was run at deep level. Source study methods: ImmunoSEQ sequences covered only the junction and lacked quality scores; filtering therefore differed. Produced via immunoSEQ multiplex PCR; TCRdb's table is partial and in-frame only. V and J calls and clone size are copied from that table; D and trimming were computed from the DNA. This sample has nearly 500,000 clones, with 75% to 85% found just once. The chain employs TRBV4-1 and TRBJ2-3; D is ambiguous. The TCR originated in a woman in her 40s in good health. Some clones in this sample may be carry-over from other donors' samples. Sequenced sample: PBMCs. This CDR3 is CASSRTPGPTDTQYF. CDR3 coding DNA: TGCGCCAGCAGCCGAACACCGGGCCCCACAGATACGCAGTATTTT.